The rows below give T cell receptor beta chains drawn from one sample of a study of vaccination effects on CD4 cells after COVID-19. The repertoire was sequenced with immunoSEQ multiplex PCR; TCRdb's copy has only in-frame clones and lacks some. This table has tens of thousands of clones, 70% to 85% appearing once. Their antigens remain unidentified. Sequenced material: CD4+ T cells from PBMCs cultured with HCoV-NL63 spike peptides, taken after COVID-19 vaccination. These receptors were obtained from a human donor who received a COVID-19 vaccine. Some clones in this sample may be carry-over from other donors' samples. Each CDR3 is given with its conserved first and last residue. The D gene is left open where the match is weak. Size tells how often a clone was seen (once, few, many) or the class of an expanded clone, and some rows leave it out.

d_call	clone_size	v_call	j_call	cdr3_aa	cdr3_nt
.	once	TRBV3-1/TRBV3-2	TRBJ1-6	CASSLAGNSPLHF	TGTGCCAGCAGCCTTGCAGGGAATTCACCCCTCCACTTT
.	once	TRBV9	TRBJ1-1	CASSVERGGTEAFF	TGTGCCAGCAGCGTAGAAAGAGGGGGCACTGAAGCTTTCTTT
.	.	TRBV4-3	TRBJ2-2	CASSPEWSNGELFF	TGCGCCAGCAGCCCCGAGTGGTCCAACGGGGAGCTGTTTTTT
TRBD1	.	TRBV7-2	TRBJ2-3	CASSSQGADTQYF	TGTGCCAGCAGCTCTCAGGGGGCAGATACGCAGTATTTT
.	.	TRBV9	TRBJ1-1	CASSVGVGYTEAFF	TGTGCCAGCAGCGTAGGGGTTGGGTATACTGAAGCTTTCTTT
.	.	TRBV27	TRBJ1-2	CASSLGRESRGYTF	TGTGCCAGCAGTTTAGGCAGGGAATCGCGAGGCTACACCTTC
.	.	TRBV28	TRBJ1-4	CASSPFVTNEKLFF	TGTGCCAGCAGCCCTTTCGTTACTAATGAAAAACTGTTTTTT
.	.	TRBV28	TRBJ1-4	CASSFLGLSKEKLFF	TGTGCCAGCAGTTTTTTAGGGTTGAGTAAAGAAAAACTGTTTTTT
TRBD1	.	TRBV2	TRBJ2-2	CASRDRGSAGELFF	TGTGCCAGCAGGGACAGGGGATCGGCCGGGGAGCTGTTTTTT
.	.	TRBV5-1	TRBJ2-3	CASSLDGVPTDTQYF	TGCGCCAGCAGCTTGGATGGGGTCCCGACAGATACGCAGTATTTT
TRBD1	.	TRBV29-1	TRBJ2-3	CSAETGTGVADTQYF	TGCAGCGCTGAGACCGGGACAGGGGTGGCAGATACGCAGTATTTT
.	.	TRBV5-1	TRBJ2-5	CASSPREQETQYF	TGCGCCAGCAGCCCCCGGGAGCAAGAGACCCAGTACTTC
.	.	TRBV5-1	TRBJ1-5	CASSLGAVANQPQHF	TGCGCCAGCAGCTTGGGGGCAGTGGCCAATCAGCCCCAGCATTTT
TRBD2	.	TRBV29-1	TRBJ2-3	CSATPGEAGSTDTQYF	TGCAGCGCAACTCCCGGGGAAGCGGGGAGCACAGATACGCAGTATTTT
TRBD2	.	TRBV4-1	TRBJ2-3	CASSQDKLAGASSTDTQYF	TGCGCCAGCAGCCAAGATAAACTAGCGGGGGCGTCTAGCACAGATACGCAGTATTTT
.	.	TRBV7-9	TRBJ2-3	CASSLGGTDTQYF	TGTGCCAGCAGCTTAGGAGGCACAGATACGCAGTATTTT
.	.	TRBV7-3	TRBJ1-6	CASSLTIGSPLHF	TGTGCCAGCAGCTTAACCATCGGTTCACCCCTCCACTTT
.	.	TRBV9	TRBJ2-3	CASTRMGLGADTQYF	TGTGCCAGTACTCGCATGGGATTGGGGGCGGATACGCAGTATTTT
.	.	TRBV18	TRBJ2-3	CASSPFGGGTDTQYF	TGTGCCAGCTCACCCTTCGGGGGCGGCACAGATACGCAGTATTTT
.	.	TRBV9	TRBJ2-1	CASSRDNNEQFF	TGTGCCAGCAGCCGAGACAACAATGAGCAGTTCTTC
.	.	TRBV9	TRBJ2-5	CASSGSPGTQETQYF	TGTGCCAGCAGCGGCTCGCCCGGGACCCAAGAGACCCAGTACTTC
TRBD1	once	TRBV2	TRBJ1-4	CASTLTPRGLVEKLFF	TGTGCCAGCACTCTCACCCCCAGGGGGCTCGTTGAAAAACTGTTTTTT
.	.	TRBV30	TRBJ1-2	CAWKWTSMNYGYTF	TGTGCCTGGAAATGGACATCAATGAACTATGGCTACACCTTC
.	.	TRBV6-5	TRBJ2-2	CASRTTGAAGELFF	TGTGCCAGCAGAACAACGGGGGCAGCCGGGGAGCTGTTTTTT
TRBD1	once	TRBV27	TRBJ2-5	CASRRQGQETQYF	TGTGCCAGCAGGAGACAGGGGCAAGAGACCCAGTACTTC
.	.	TRBV10-3	TRBJ1-6	CAIRDSYNSPLHF	TGTGCCATCAGGGATAGCTATAATTCACCCCTCCACTTT
TRBD1	.	TRBV13	TRBJ2-2	CASRRGQDNTGELFF	TGTGCCAGCAGACGGGGACAGGACAACACCGGGGAGCTGTTTTTT
.	.	TRBV11-2	TRBJ1-2	CASSPTNLQANYGYTF	TGTGCCAGCAGCCCCACGAACCTTCAAGCTAACTATGGCTACACCTTC
.	once	TRBV28	TRBJ2-2	CASSLSVKGELFF	TGTGCCAGCAGTTTATCTGTGAAGGGGGAGCTGTTTTTT
.	.	TRBV7-9	TRBJ1-2	CASSQDGQGVGYTF	TGTGCCAGCAGCCAGGACGGTCAGGGAGTTGGCTACACCTTC
TRBD2	.	TRBV29-1	TRBJ2-3	CSVGAPSSGGNTDTQYF	TGCAGCGTTGGCGCACCTTCTAGCGGGGGGAACACAGATACGCAGTATTTT
.	.	TRBV6-5	TRBJ2-2	CASSYSRGSTGELFF	TGTGCCAGCAGTTACTCAAGGGGGAGCACCGGGGAGCTGTTTTTT
.	.	TRBV6-6	TRBJ1-2	CASSPMQGLNYGYTF	TGTGCCAGCAGCCCCATGCAGGGGTTGAACTATGGCTACACCTTC
.	.	TRBV25-1	TRBJ1-2	CASSEYIGDRHHYGYTF	TGTGCCAGCAGTGAATATATTGGAGACCGCCACCACTATGGCTACACCTTC
.	.	TRBV19	TRBJ2-3	CASTHGGTDTQYF	TGTGCCTCCACCCACGGGGGAACAGATACGCAGTATTTT
TRBD2	.	TRBV19	TRBJ2-3	CASSPRPGRVYTDTQYF	TGTGCCAGTAGTCCAAGGCCGGGGAGGGTCTACACAGATACGCAGTATTTT
TRBD1	.	TRBV9	TRBJ1-1	CASSFTGEDTEAFF	TGTGCCAGCAGCTTTACAGGGGAGGACACTGAAGCTTTCTTT
.	.	TRBV30	TRBJ1-1	CAWSWTGNTEAFF	TGTGCCTGGAGTTGGACGGGGAACACTGAAGCTTTCTTT
.	.	TRBV30	TRBJ1-4	CAWSFFWAGDNEKLFF	TGTGCCTGGTCATTCTTCTGGGCAGGGGACAATGAAAAACTGTTTTTT
TRBD1	.	TRBV18	TRBJ1-4	CASSPGQGREKLFF	TGTGCCAGCTCACCAGGACAGGGGCGGGAAAAACTGTTTTTT
.	.	TRBV7-9	TRBJ2-1	CASSFASNEQFF	TGTGCCAGCAGCTTTGCTTCCAATGAGCAGTTCTTC
.	.	TRBV7-2	TRBJ2-2	CASSLLRNTGELFF	TGTGCCAGCAGCTTACTCAGGAACACCGGGGAGCTGTTTTTT
TRBD1	.	TRBV5-1	TRBJ2-5	CASSETGGRETQYF	TGCGCCAGCAGCGAAACAGGGGGCCGGGAGACCCAGTACTTC
.	.	TRBV6-4	TRBJ2-5	CASRALTSGHQETQYF	TGTGCCAGCAGGGCCCTCACTAGTGGCCACCAAGAGACCCAGTACTTC
TRBD2	.	TRBV5-1	TRBJ2-1	CASSLVSSGAYNEQFF	TGCGCCAGCAGCTTGGTGAGTAGCGGGGCTTACAATGAGCAGTTCTTC
.	.	TRBV12-3/TRBV12-4	TRBJ1-2	CASSLTVRNGYTF	TGTGCCAGCAGTTTAACGGTGAGGAATGGCTACACCTTC
.	few	TRBV2	TRBJ2-6	CASRGQTGAVVLTF	TGTGCCAGCAGGGGCCAGACGGGCGCCGTGGTCCTGACTTTC
.	.	TRBV7-9	TRBJ1-2	CASSLAGGYGYTF	TGTGCCAGCAGCTTAGCAGGAGGGTATGGCTACACCTTC
.	.	TRBV29-1	TRBJ2-1	CSVADFMGEQFF	TGCAGCGTTGCTGATTTTATGGGTGAGCAGTTCTTC